These 20 T cell receptor beta chains came from one sample sequenced in a study of vaccination effects on CD4 cells after COVID-19. The antigens of these receptors remain unknown. This table comes from immunoSEQ multiplex PCR, and its TCRdb copy is limited to in-frame clones, with some not included. This sample yields under 50,000 clones, of which 76% are seen a single time; approximately 12% belongs to the top ten. Having been cultured for around ten days, the cells underwent CD4+ T cell isolation. Sequencing used CD4+ T cells from PBMCs cultured without peptide, obtained before COVID-19 vaccination. The receptors derive from a human donor who had a prior SARS-CoV-2 infection.

The chain links TRBV5-1 to TRBJ1-3; weak D call: TRBD1 (5 bases). The V gene's germline CDR1 is SGHRS and CDR2 YFSETQ. This CDR3 region has 15 residues. Deletions cut 0 bases from V and 0 bases from J, with 7 bases between. DNA for the CDR3: TGCGCCAGCAGCTTGGGACAGAGCTCTGGAAACACCATATATTTT. Protein product: CASSLGQSSGNTIYF. Filled out from reference TRBV5-1 and TRBJ1-3, the complete variable domain reads KAGVTQTPRYLIKTRGQQVTLSCSPISGHRSVSWYQQTPGQGLQFLFEYFSETQRNKGNFPGRFSGRQFSNSRSEMNVSTLELGDSALYLCASSLGQSSGNTIYFGEGSWLTVV.

V is TRBV18 and J is TRBJ2-7; TRBD1 matches 7 bases. V dropped 2 bases and J dropped 5; count of bases not matched to a gene: 0. This CDR3 has 12 amino acids. Germline-derived CDR1 and CDR2 are KGHSH and LQKENI. Here the CDR3 reads CASSPGQDEQYF. The CDR3 DNA is TGTGCCAGCTCACCAGGACAGGACGAGCAGTACTTC.

This chain joins TRBV5-1 and TRBJ2-1; TRBD2 might be the D (6 bases). V dropped 2 bases and J dropped 7 bases, with 25 bases sitting between them. There are 18 residues in the CDR3. Looked up from germline, CDR1 is SGHRS and CDR2 is YFSETQ. CDR3 sequence reads: CASSFILRGGIPGNEQFF. The CDR3 DNA reads as TGCGCCAGCAGCTTCATCCTTCGGGGCGGGATCCCGGGGAATGAGCAGTTCTTC. Full variable domain (missing parts from reference TRBV5-1 and TRBJ2-1): KAGVTQTPRYLIKTRGQQVTLSCSPISGHRSVSWYQQTPGQGLQFLFEYFSETQRNKGNFPGRFSGRQFSNSRSEMNVSTLELGDSALYLCASSFILRGGIPGNEQFFGPGTRLTVL.

J is TRBJ2-5 and V is TRBV13; 7 bases are a match to TRBD1. Germline V CDR1 and CDR2: PRHDT, FYEKMQ (reference sequence). Unmatched junction bases numbered 6, after V lost 5 bases and J lost 0 bases. The length of the CDR3 is 15 residues. The CDR3 DNA follows: TGTGCCAGCAGCCGCCTCGACAGGGACCAAGAGACCCAGTACTTC. Translation gives CASSRLDRDQETQYF.

DNA of the CDR3: TGTGCCAGCAGCGTAGTAGACAGGGCCTACAATGAGCAGTTCTTC. Protein product: CASSVVDRAYNEQFF. The chain is built from TRBV9 and TRBJ2-1; 7 bases match TRBD1. This CDR3 has 15 residues. Germline V gene data show CDR1 as SGDLS and CDR2 as YYNGEE. V was pared by 0 bases and J by 2 bases, with 2 bases of the junction left unmatched.

The chain links TRBV6-1 to TRBJ1-5; maybe TRBD1 (5 bases). Deletions cut 3 bases from V and 11 bases from J, with 17 bases between. In germline, CDR1 is MNHNS, CDR2 SASEGT. The CDR3 length is 14 residues. The CDR3 is CASSEGRDVGAQHF. In DNA, the CDR3 is TGTGCCAGCAGTGAGGGAAGGGACGTCGGGGCCCAGCATTTT.

The rearrangement links TRBV2 to TRBJ2-1; 9 nucleotides line up with TRBD1. This CDR3 comprises 12 residues. The V gene's germline CDR1 is SNHLY and CDR2 FYNNEI. The V segment lost 6 bases and the J segment 9 bases; nucleotides outside the gene matches: 3. CDR3 sequence: CASSDRGIEQFF. The CDR3, as DNA: TGTGCCAGCAGCGACAGGGGGATTGAGCAGTTCTTC.

Sample share makes this clone medium-sized. CDR3 protein: CSAGYVDTQYF. As DNA, the CDR3 is TGCAGTGCCGGTTATGTCGATACGCAGTATTTT. The J gene is TRBJ2-3, the V gene TRBV20-1; D not resolved. Germline values: CDR1 DFQATT, CDR2 SNEGSKA (reference sequence). The CDR3 totals 11 residues. V lost 6 bases to trimming and J lost 6 bases, with 10 bases between them.

This clone was counted only a few times. The chain employs TRBV7-8 and TRBJ1-1, with 7 bases fitting TRBD1. The V and J ends lost 5 bases and 3 bases, in that order; junction bases with no gene match: 9. This CDR3 is 15 amino acids long. CDR1 and CDR2 from the germline V gene are SGHVS and FQNEAQ. CDR3: CASSAGGGSDTEAFF. In DNA form, the CDR3 reads TGTGCCAGCAGCGCAGGAGGGGGCTCTGACACTGAAGCTTTCTTT.

This chain joins TRBV5-1 and TRBJ2-1; 10 bases map to TRBD1. V dropped 4 bases and J dropped 10; count of bases not matched to a gene: 11. The germline V gene has CDR1 SGHRS and CDR2 YFSETQ. CDR3 length: 15 amino acids. Here the CDR3 reads CASSLSGTGVLEQFF. In DNA, the CDR3 is TGCGCCAGCAGCCTGTCCGGGACAGGGGTCTTGGAGCAGTTCTTC.

V and J are TRBV7-9 and TRBJ1-4; D remains unclear. Germline lookup yields CDR1 SEHNR and CDR2 FQNEAQ (reference sequence). CDR3 length: 14 residues. V lost 0 bases and J 7 bases, leaving 9 bases between the germline ends. The CDR3 reads CASSLAATVEKLFF. The CDR3 DNA follows: TGTGCCAGCAGCTTAGCGGCAACTGTTGAAAAACTGTTTTTT.

The J gene is TRBJ2-7, the V gene TRBV7-9, with no clear D. The germline gives CDR1 SEHNR, CDR2 FQNEAQ (reference sequence). The V and J ends lost 2 bases and 0 bases respectively, with 11 bases between them. The CDR3 is made up of 15 amino acids. The CDR3 is CASSLIPTNSYEQYF. DNA of the CDR3: TGTGCCAGCAGCTTAATACCTACAAACTCCTACGAGCAGTACTTC.

This chain links TRBV30 with TRBJ1-5; D unresolved. Per germline, CDR1 GTSNPN and CDR2 SVGIG (reference sequence). Trimming pared 0 bases from V and 6 bases from J, leaving 12 bases between. This CDR3 spans 14 amino acids. The CDR3: CAWSVGWWGQPQHF. The CDR3 nucleotides are TGTGCCTGGAGTGTAGGGTGGTGGGGTCAGCCCCAGCATTTT.

There are a few counts of this clone. This chain connects TRBV2 to TRBJ2-5, with 12 bases lining up with TRBD2. Germline V gene data show CDR1 as SNHLY and CDR2 as FYNNEI. Unmatched junction bases numbered 4, after V lost 6 bases and J lost 5 bases. The CDR3 runs to 14 residues. CDR3 nucleotide sequence: TGTGCCAGCAGCTTTGGGACTAGCGGGGAGACCCAGTACTTC. Translated, it gives CASSFGTSGETQYF.

This rearrangement joins TRBV5-1 to TRBJ1-1; a possible D gene is TRBD1 (6 bases). The V gene lost 1 base and the J gene lost 1 base, with 14 bases spanning the gap. The CDR3 runs 16 residues. Germline loops: CDR1 SGHRS, CDR2 YFSETQ. This CDR3 is CASSLSVKGGNTEAFF. The CDR3 coding sequence is TGCGCCAGCAGCTTGAGTGTAAAGGGGGGGAACACTGAAGCTTTCTTT.

This clone was counted a few times. V gene TRBV2 combines with J gene TRBJ2-1; the match to TRBD2 covers 9 bases. The CDR3 is made up of 15 amino acids. J lost 0 bases, V lost 5 bases, and 2 bases had no gene match. Germline V gives CDR1 SNHLY, CDR2 FYNNEI. This CDR3 reads CASSLAGFSYNEQFF. The CDR3 nucleotides read TGTGCCAGCAGTCTAGCGGGGTTCTCCTACAATGAGCAGTTCTTC.

This clone was found once. This chain links TRBV4-3 with TRBJ2-5; the D is unclear. Per germline, CDR1 LGHNA and CDR2 YSLEER. The germline V and J ends were trimmed by 0 bases and 2 bases, with 10 bases remaining between them. The CDR3 runs to 15 residues. CDR3: CASSQDPTLQETQYF. The CDR3 nucleotides are TGCGCCAGCAGCCAAGATCCAACACTTCAAGAGACCCAGTACTTC.

The chain has TRBV2 and TRBJ1-1; D ambiguous. V lost 5 bases and J lost 0, with 7 bases in between. The CDR3 is made up of 13 amino acids. Germline CDR1 reads SNHLY; CDR2 reads FYNNEI. The DNA for the CDR3 is TGTGCCAGCAGTTGGACGGTGAACACTGAAGCTTTCTTT. It translates to CASSWTVNTEAFF.

The gene calls are TRBV7-2 and TRBJ2-1; D is unclear. CDR1 and CDR2 from the germline V gene are SGHTA and FQGNSA. This CDR3 has 15 residues. The ends were cut back, 3 bases at V and 7 bases at J, with 16 bases in the middle. CDR3 bases: TGTGCCAGCAGCTTTACTAACCTCCTGGGGAATGAGCAGTTCTTC. This translates into CASSFTNLLGNEQFF. Full variable domain (rest looked up from reference TRBV7-2 and TRBJ2-1): GAGVSQSPSNKVTEKGKDVELRCDPISGHTALYWYRQSLGQGLEFLIYFQGNSAPDKSGLPSDRFSAERTGGSVSTLTIQRTQQEDSAVYLCASSFTNLLGNEQFFGPGTRLTVL.

This clone appeared a few times. The DNA for the CDR3 is TGCGCCAGCAGCTCACAGGGGGCCGGGGCTAATGAAAAACTGTTTTTT. Its translation: CASSSQGAGANEKLFF. The rearrangement joins TRBV5-1 to TRBJ1-4, with TRBD1 identical over 9 bases. Germline-derived CDR1 and CDR2 are SGHRS and YFSETQ. CDR3 length: 16 residues. With V trimmed by 3 bases and J by 3 bases, 6 bases remained unmatched.